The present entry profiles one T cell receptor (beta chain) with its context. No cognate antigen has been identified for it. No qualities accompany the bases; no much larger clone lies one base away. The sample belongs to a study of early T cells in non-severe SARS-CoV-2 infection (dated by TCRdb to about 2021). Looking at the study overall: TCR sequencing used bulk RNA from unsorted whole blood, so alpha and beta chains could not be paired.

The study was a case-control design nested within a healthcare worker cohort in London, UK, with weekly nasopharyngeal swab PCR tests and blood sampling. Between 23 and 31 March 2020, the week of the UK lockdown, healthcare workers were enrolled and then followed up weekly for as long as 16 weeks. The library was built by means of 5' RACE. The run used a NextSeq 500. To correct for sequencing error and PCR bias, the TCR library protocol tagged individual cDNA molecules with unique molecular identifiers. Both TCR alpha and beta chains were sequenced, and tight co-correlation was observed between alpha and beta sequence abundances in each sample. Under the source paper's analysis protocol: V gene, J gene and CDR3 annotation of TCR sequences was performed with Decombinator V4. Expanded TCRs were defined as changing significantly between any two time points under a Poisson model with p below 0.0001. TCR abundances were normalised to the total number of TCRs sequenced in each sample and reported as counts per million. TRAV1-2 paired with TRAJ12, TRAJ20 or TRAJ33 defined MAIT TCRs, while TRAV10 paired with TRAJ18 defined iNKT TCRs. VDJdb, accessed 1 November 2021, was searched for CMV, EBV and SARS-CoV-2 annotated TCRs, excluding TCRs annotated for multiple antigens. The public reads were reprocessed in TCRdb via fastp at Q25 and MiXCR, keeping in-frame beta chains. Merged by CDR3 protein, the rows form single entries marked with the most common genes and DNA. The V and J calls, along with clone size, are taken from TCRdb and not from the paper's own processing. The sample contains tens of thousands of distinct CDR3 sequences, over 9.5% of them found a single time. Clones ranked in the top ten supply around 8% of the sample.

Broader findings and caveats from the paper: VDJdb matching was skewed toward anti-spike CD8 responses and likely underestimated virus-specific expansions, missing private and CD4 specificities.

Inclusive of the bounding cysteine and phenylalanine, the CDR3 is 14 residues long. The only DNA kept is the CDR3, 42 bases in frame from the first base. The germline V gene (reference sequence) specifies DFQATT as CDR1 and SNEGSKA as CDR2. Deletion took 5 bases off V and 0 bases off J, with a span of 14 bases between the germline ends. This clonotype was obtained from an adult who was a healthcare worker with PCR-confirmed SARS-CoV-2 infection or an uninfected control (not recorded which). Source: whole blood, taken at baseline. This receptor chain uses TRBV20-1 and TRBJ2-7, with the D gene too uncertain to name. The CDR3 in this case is CSAQDRRSSYEQYF. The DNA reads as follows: TGCAGTGCTCAGGACCGCAGGAGCTCCTACGAGCAGTACTTC.